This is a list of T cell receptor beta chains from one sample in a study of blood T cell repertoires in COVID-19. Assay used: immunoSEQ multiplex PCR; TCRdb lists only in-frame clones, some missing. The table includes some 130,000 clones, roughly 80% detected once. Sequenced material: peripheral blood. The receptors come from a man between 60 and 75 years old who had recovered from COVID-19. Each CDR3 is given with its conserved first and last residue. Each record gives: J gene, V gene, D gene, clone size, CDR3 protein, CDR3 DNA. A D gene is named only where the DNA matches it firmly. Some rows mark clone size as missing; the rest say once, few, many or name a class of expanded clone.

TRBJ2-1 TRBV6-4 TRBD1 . CASSRDRGNGEQFF TGTGCCAGCAGTCGGGACAGGGGGAACGGTGAGCAGTTCTTC
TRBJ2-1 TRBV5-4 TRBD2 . CASSPSGGINEQFF TGTGCCAGCAGCCCTAGCGGGGGGATAAATGAGCAGTTCTTC
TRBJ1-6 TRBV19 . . CASTLRSNSPLHF TGTGCCAGTACCCTGAGGAGTAATTCACCCCTCCACTTT
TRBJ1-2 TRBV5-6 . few CASSLDRGPYGYTF TGTGCCAGCAGCTTGGATCGGGGTCCCTATGGCTACACCTTC
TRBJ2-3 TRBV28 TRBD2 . CASTGGPDTQYF TGTGCCAGCACGGGGGGGCCAGATACGCAGTATTTT
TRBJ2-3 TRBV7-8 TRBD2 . CASSLSGGTSGTDTQYF TGTGCCAGCAGCTTATCAGGGGGGACTAGCGGCACAGATACGCAGTATTTT
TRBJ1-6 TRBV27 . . CASSTGDPGAYNSPLHF TGTGCCAGCAGTACCGGGGACCCAGGGGCCTATAATTCACCCCTCCACTTT
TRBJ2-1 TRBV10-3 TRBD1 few CAISGSDRGYNEQFF TGTGCCATCAGTGGTTCGGACAGGGGGTACAATGAGCAGTTCTTC
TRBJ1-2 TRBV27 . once CASSFTGLANYGYTF TGTGCCAGCAGTTTTACAGGGCTGGCTAACTATGGCTACACCTTC
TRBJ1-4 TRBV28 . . CAALSGFGEKLFF TGTGCCGCGCTCTCGGGGTTCGGGGAAAAACTGTTTTTT
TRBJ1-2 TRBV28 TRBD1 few CASSDRGPNYGYTF TGTGCCAGCAGTGACAGGGGCCCTAACTATGGCTACACCTTC
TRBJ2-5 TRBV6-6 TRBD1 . CASSGGGQGRETQYF TGTGCCAGCAGCGGGGGGGGACAGGGGCGAGAGACCCAGTACTTC
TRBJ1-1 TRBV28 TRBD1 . CASSNPARQGEAFF TGTGCCAGCAGCAACCCTGCGCGACAGGGTGAAGCTTTCTTT
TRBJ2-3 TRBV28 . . CASSPSHLGADTQYF TGTGCCAGCAGTCCCTCGCATCTAGGGGCAGATACGCAGTATTTT
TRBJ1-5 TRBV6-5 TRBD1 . CASSYSETGTQPQHF TGTGCCAGCAGTTACTCCGAGACAGGGACCCAGCCCCAGCATTTT
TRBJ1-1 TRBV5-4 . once CASSTIDRNTEAFF TGTGCCAGCAGCACTATCGACAGGAACACTGAAGCTTTCTTT
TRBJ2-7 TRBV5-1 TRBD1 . CASSWGQSSSYEQYF TGCGCCAGCAGCTGGGGACAGTCGAGCTCCTACGAGCAGTACTTC
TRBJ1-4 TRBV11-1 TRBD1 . CASSPMGQGNEKLFF TGTGCCAGCAGCCCGATGGGACAGGGAAATGAAAAACTGTTTTTT
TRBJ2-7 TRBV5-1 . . CASSLGQGRDEQYF TGCGCCAGCAGCTTGGGACAGGGGAGGGACGAGCAGTACTTC
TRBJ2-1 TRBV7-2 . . CASSLAGATDNEQFF TGTGCCAGCAGCTTAGCGGGGGCTACAGACAATGAGCAGTTCTTC
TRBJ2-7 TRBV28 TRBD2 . CASSPLAGESYEQYF TGTGCCAGCAGTCCCTTAGCGGGAGAGTCCTACGAGCAGTACTTC
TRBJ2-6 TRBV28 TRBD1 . CASSKTGNPSGANVLTF TGTGCCAGCAGCAAGACAGGGAACCCCTCTGGGGCCAACGTCCTGACTTTC
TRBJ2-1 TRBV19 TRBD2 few CATLGGGALEQFF TGTGCCACCCTGGGCGGGGGGGCCCTTGAGCAGTTCTTC
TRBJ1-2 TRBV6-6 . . CASSSGSAFGGYTF TGTGCCAGCAGTTCAGGGTCGGCCTTTGGAGGCTACACCTTC
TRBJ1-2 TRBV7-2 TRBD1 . CASSPQGAQLDGYTF TGTGCCAGCAGCCCACAGGGGGCGCAATTAGATGGCTACACCTTC
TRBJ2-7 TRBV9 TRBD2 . CASSVGRGSSYEQYF TGTGCCAGCAGCGTAGGGCGGGGGAGCTCCTACGAGCAGTACTTC
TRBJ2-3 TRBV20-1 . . CSAVSTDTQYF TGCAGTGCTGTGTCGACAGATACGCAGTATTTT
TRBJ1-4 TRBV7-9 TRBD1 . CASSPRGTGGGKLFF TGTGCCAGCAGCCCCAGGGGGACAGGGGGCGGAAAACTGTTTTTT
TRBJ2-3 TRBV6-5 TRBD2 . CASLAGGTDTQYF TGTGCCAGTTTAGCGGGCGGGACAGATACGCAGTATTTT
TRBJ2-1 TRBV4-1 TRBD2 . CASSQESGRAYNEQFF TGCGCCAGCAGCCAAGAGAGCGGGAGAGCCTACAATGAGCAGTTCTTC
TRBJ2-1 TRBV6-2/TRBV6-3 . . CASSRYLQGLSSYNEQFF TGTGCCAGCAGCCGTTACCTCCAGGGTCTGAGCTCCTACAATGAGCAGTTCTTC
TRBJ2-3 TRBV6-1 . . CASSEPGSNTQYF TGTGCCAGCAGTGAACCCGGGTCGAATACGCAGTATTTT
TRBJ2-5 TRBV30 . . CAWSQRWETQYF TGTGCCTGGAGTCAGCGCTGGGAGACCCAGTACTTC
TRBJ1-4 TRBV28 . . CASSTPGTWGEKLFF TGTGCCAGCAGTACCCCCGGGACTTGGGGTGAAAAACTGTTTTTT
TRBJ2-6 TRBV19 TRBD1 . CASSDRGLRSGANVLTF TGTGCCAGTAGTGACAGGGGGCTTAGGTCTGGGGCCAACGTCCTGACTTTC
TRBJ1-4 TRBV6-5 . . CASSHTDGRNEKLFF TGTGCCAGCAGTCACACTGACGGCAGGAATGAAAAACTGTTTTTT
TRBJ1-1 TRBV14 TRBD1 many CASSQGGGKVEAFF TGTGCCAGCAGCCAAGGAGGGGGCAAGGTTGAAGCTTTCTTT
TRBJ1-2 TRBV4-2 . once CASSLLAGAPNYGYTF TGTGCCAGCAGCCTCCTAGCTGGAGCCCCTAACTATGGCTACACCTTC
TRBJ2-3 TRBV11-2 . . CASNNRPMVNQGTDTQYF TGTGCCAGCAACAACCGTCCTATGGTAAATCAGGGCACAGATACGCAGTATTTT
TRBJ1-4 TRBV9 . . CASSVMGAPNEKLFF TGTGCCAGCAGCGTAATGGGGGCACCTAATGAAAAACTGTTTTTT
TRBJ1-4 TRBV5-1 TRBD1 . CASSPDRGGEKLFF TGCGCCAGCAGCCCGGACAGGGGAGGTGAAAAACTGTTTTTT
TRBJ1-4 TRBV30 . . CAWSLGVPVEKLFF TGTGCCTGGAGCCTAGGGGTCCCGGTTGAAAAACTGTTTTTT
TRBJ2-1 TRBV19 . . CASSNKGHWSSYNEQFF TGTGCCAGTAGTAACAAGGGACACTGGAGCTCCTACAATGAGCAGTTCTTC
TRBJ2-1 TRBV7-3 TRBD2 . CASSDGLGGEQFF TGTGCCAGCAGCGATGGACTAGGCGGTGAGCAGTTCTTC
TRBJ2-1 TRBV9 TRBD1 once CASSVDPTGTFNEQFF TGTGCCAGCAGCGTAGATCCGACAGGGACGTTCAATGAGCAGTTCTTC
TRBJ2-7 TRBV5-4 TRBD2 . CATSLAGGYEQYF TGTGCCACTTCACTAGCGGGGGGATACGAGCAGTACTTC
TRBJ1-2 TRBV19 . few CASSISQGEGYTF TGTGCCAGTAGTATATCACAGGGTGAGGGCTACACCTTC
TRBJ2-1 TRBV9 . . CASSVARARDEQFF TGTGCCAGCAGCGTAGCTCGAGCGCGGGATGAGCAGTTCTTC
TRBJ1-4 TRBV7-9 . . CASSLGGIEKLFF TGTGCCAGCAGCTTAGGAGGGATAGAAAAACTGTTTTTT
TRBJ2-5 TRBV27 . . CASSLRGARETQYF TGTGCCAGCAGTTTACGGGGGGCGAGGGAGACCCAGTACTTC
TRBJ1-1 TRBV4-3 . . CASSLFPGQKEAFF TGCGCCAGCAGCCTATTCCCGGGACAAAAAGAAGCTTTCTTT
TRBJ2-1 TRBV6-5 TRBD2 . CASSSGLAGDEQFF TGTGCCAGCAGTTCCGGACTAGCGGGAGATGAGCAGTTCTTC
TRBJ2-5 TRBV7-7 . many CASSLMRTKQETQYF TGTGCTAGCAGCTTGATGAGGACTAAACAAGAGACCCAGTACTTC
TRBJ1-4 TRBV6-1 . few CASSESVFRGSNEKLFF TGTGCCAGCAGTGAAAGTGTCTTCAGGGGATCTAATGAAAAACTGTTTTTT
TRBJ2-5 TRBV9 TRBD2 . CASSAAGTSLETQYF TGTGCCAGCAGCGCCGCCGGGACTAGCTTAGAGACCCAGTACTTC
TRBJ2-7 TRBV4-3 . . CASSQDLGEAWEQYF TGCGCCAGCAGCCAAGATCTCGGGGAGGCGTGGGAGCAGTACTTC
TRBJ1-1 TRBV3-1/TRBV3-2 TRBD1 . CASSPGQGPEAFF TGTGCCAGCAGCCCCGGACAGGGCCCTGAAGCTTTCTTT
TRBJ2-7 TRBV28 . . CASRSATSYEQYF TGTGCCAGCAGGTCGGCGACTTCCTACGAGCAGTACTTC